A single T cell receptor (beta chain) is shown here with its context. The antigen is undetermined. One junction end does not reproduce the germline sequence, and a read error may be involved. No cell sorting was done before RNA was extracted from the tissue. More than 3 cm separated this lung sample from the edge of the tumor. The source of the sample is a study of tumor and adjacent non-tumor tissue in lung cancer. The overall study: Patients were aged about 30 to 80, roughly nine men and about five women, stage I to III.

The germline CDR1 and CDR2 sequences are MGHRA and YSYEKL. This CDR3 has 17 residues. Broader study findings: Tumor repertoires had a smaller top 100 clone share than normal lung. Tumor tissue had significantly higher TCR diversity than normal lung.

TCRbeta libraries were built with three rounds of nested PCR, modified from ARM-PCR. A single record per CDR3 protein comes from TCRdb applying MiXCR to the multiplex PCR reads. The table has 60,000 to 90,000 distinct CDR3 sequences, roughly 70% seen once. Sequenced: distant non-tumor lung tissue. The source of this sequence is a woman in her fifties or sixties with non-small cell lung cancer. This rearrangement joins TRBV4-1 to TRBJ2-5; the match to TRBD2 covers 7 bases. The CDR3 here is CTSSQGGRGGVRETQYF. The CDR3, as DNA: TGCACCAGCAGCCAAGGTGGTAGGGGAGGGGTAAGAGAGACCCAGTACTTC.